This T cell receptor (beta chain) is drawn from a study of cytomegalovirus exposure and HLA in healthy donors. Background on the study: Unique TCR beta sequences numbering about 100 million came from 150 million to 200 million T cells in an earlier analysis.

A word on this clone: Antigen unknown.

The CDR3 contains 15 residues. The V gene's germline CDR1 is MNHEY and CDR2 SMNVEV (reference sequence). V lost 5 bases to trimming and J lost 3 bases; unmatched junction nucleotides: 7. The PCR used 60 Vbeta and 13 Jbeta primers. Profiling relied on immunoSEQ multiplex PCR, and the TCRdb table lists in-frame clones only, not all of them. The sample includes under 150,000 clones, 75% to 85% of them seen just once. General study results and limits: Both high specificity and high sensitivity reportedly marked the classifier's diagnosis of cytomegalovirus status. In a later analysis, TCR beta V- and J-gene trimming was associated with a missense DCLRE1C variant. Immune exposure was documented only through CMV serostatus.

This clonotype was obtained from a man between 18 and 35 years old in good health and CMV-seronegative. The genes are TRBV27 and TRBJ1-5; 7 nucleotides agree with TRBD1. Sequencing input: PBMCs. The CDR3 here is CASSQGGSNNQPQHF. In DNA form, the CDR3 reads TGTGCCAGCAGTCAAGGGGGCAGCAACAATCAGCCCCAGCATTTT.